A selection of T cell receptor beta chains follows, all from one sample in a study of shared clonotypes between healthy human individuals. Sequenced by immunoSEQ multiplex PCR; TCRdb stores in-frame clones only, minus some. Altogether approximately 1.5 million clones are present, around 98% being singletons, with the ten largest covering roughly 0.4%. Sequencing was done on a sample of naive CD4+ T cells sorted from blood. The receptors stem from a man aged 25-45 years in good health. The CDR3 runs from the conserved cysteine through the conserved F or W. Only part of the rows carry a size: once, few, many, or a class if the clone is expanded.

clone_size j_call v_call cdr3_aa
. TRBJ1-2 TRBV7-9 CASSLAGTGYTF
. TRBJ2-7 TRBV10-2 CASGGWLAGVSSYEQYF
. TRBJ2-3 TRBV9 CASSKQAGASTDTQYF
. TRBJ2-7 TRBV19 CASSLDHEQYF
once TRBJ1-2 TRBV28 CASSFTAGYGYTF
. TRBJ2-7 TRBV6-6 CASRARKDTYEQYF
. TRBJ1-3 TRBV5-5 CASSNRRSGNTIYF
once TRBJ1-4 TRBV11-2 CASSLAPQGGREKLFF
. TRBJ2-7 TRBV4-1 CASSQARAGKRSYEQYF
. TRBJ1-3 TRBV15 CATHAKAGNTIYF
. TRBJ2-1 TRBV7-2 CASSPRELYNEQFF
. TRBJ2-2 TRBV27 CASKWGAGELFF
. TRBJ2-5 TRBV6-1 CASSARTSGSQETQYF
. TRBJ2-3 TRBV19 CASKHLTGAGDTQYF
once TRBJ2-7 TRBV11-2 CASSLRYEQYF
. TRBJ2-1 TRBV2 CASSGGPGRGDYNEQFF
. TRBJ2-6 TRBV7-8 CASTERGRHSTSGANVLTF
. TRBJ1-3 TRBV7-6 CASSHRDRGTGNTIYF
. TRBJ2-5 TRBV6-1 CASSEEDLGRVLETQYF
. TRBJ1-1 TRBV4-3 CASSQVGGFAEAFF
. TRBJ1-4 TRBV18 CASSPRTATNEKLFF
. TRBJ2-3 TRBV10-1 CATSQGPDTQYF
. TRBJ2-2 TRBV25-1 CASSLLAGDTGELFF
. TRBJ1-5 TRBV28 CASSLIGRNQPQHF
. TRBJ2-1 TRBV6-5 CASSYSYEQFF
. TRBJ2-2 TRBV4-2 CASSQALAGRVGELFF
. TRBJ2-7 TRBV28 CASSSISKREWGYEQYF
. TRBJ1-3 TRBV18 CASSPGTADTGNTIYF